These 12 T cell receptor beta chains share one sample of origin, sequenced in a study of human T cells and chemical hapten exposure (dated by TCRdb to the early 2020s). The intended sense of this specimen's time point label: patch test 2, 6 weeks after DPC sensitization. The treatment or condition tag for this specimen amounts to: therapeutic diphenylcyclopropenone sensitization with weekly scalp DPC. Library preparation was by RACE. TCRdb names NextSeq 500 as the instrument used. In-frame beta chains were kept once TCRdb had trimmed the public reads at Q25 with fastp and called clones with MiXCR. Rows merge per CDR3 protein into single entries with the most common DNA and genes. The sample has around 360,000 distinct CDR3 sequences on record, nearly 6.5% of them singletons. The top ten clonotypes cover approximately 5.4% of the sample. This material consisted of whole blood, taken in connection with sensitization to the hapten diphenylcyclopropenone (DPC). The source of these receptors is a woman under 30 with alopecia areata. Some clones in this sample may be carry-over from other donors' samples.

This clonotype has only a few counts. This rearrangement joins TRBV5-1 to TRBJ1-2, with D tentatively TRBD1 (6 bases). The CDR3 loop spans 16 amino acids. CDR1 SGHRS and CDR2 YFSETQ come from the germline V gene. Trimming stripped 4 bases from V and 3 bases from J, with 19 bases between. CDR3 in amino acids: CASSTLGGATDYGYTF. The CDR3 DNA is TGCGCCAGCAGCACCCTAGGGGGGGCAACGGACTATGGCTACACCTTC.

This clonotype has ten or more counts. The rearrangement links TRBV7-2 to TRBJ2-1; D could derive from TRBD1 or TRBD2 (5 bases each). There are 15 residues in the CDR3. Between the trimmed V and J ends, which lost 5 bases and 8 bases, there was a span of 19 bases. Germline values: CDR1 SGHTA, CDR2 FQGNSA. Here the CDR3 reads CASSPQLGLGDEQFF. Here the CDR3 DNA reads TGTGCCAGCAGCCCTCAACTGGGCCTGGGGGATGAGCAGTTCTTC.

The table lists this clonotype with many counts. The chain uses TRBV29-1 and TRBJ2-3, with 11 bases aligning to TRBD1. The CDR3 consists of 16 residues. V shed 4 bases and J 1 base; nucleotides not matched to a gene: 7. Germline V gene data show CDR1 as SQVTM and CDR2 as ANQGSEA. CDR3 DNA: TGCAGCGTTGCACGGACAGGGGGCAGGGGCACAGATACGCAGTATTTT. It encodes CSVARTGGRGTDTQYF.

The chain employs TRBV10-3 and TRBJ2-5; 12 bases agree with TRBD2. Germline loops: CDR1 ENHRY, CDR2 SYGVKD. V shed 2 bases, J shed 5 bases, and the junction held 6 bases outside the gene matches. There are 16 residues in the CDR3. CDR3 amino acids: CAISEEGTSGRETQYF. The DNA of the CDR3 is TGTGCCATCAGTGAGGAAGGGACTAGCGGGCGGGAGACCCAGTACTTC.

This clonotype was picked up a small number of times. The chain couples TRBV10-3 to TRBJ2-7, with 9 bases aligning to TRBD1. Trimming at V came to 10 bases and at J to 3 bases, leaving 10 bases not matched to a gene. This CDR3 region has 14 residues. Per the germline V gene, CDR1 is ENHRY and CDR2 is SYGVKD. The CDR3 DNA is TGTGCCACGATGCGGGACAGGGCGCACTACGAGCAGTACTTC. Translated, it gives CATMRDRAHYEQYF.

The chain joins TRBV7-8 to TRBJ2-1; 8 nucleotides line up with TRBD1. CDR1 and CDR2 (germline): SGHVS, FQNEAQ. The CDR3 runs 16 residues. The J segment lost 9 bases and the V segment lost 3 bases, leaving 13 bases of the junction unmatched. This CDR3 is CASSFPGGGKISEQFF. The DNA of the CDR3 is TGTGCCAGCAGCTTCCCAGGGGGCGGCAAAATTAGTGAGCAGTTCTTC.

This clonotype occurred a few times. The chain employs TRBV4-3 and TRBJ2-3, with a possible D match to TRBD2 (6 bases). From germline, CDR1 is LGHNA and CDR2 YSLEER. Trimming stripped 3 bases from V and 1 base from J, with 11 bases between. This CDR3 is 15 amino acids long. This CDR3 is CASSQPGGRTDTQYF. CDR3 nucleotides: TGCGCCAGCAGCCAGCCCGGGGGACGCACAGATACGCAGTATTTT.

The chain combines TRBV7-2 with TRBJ2-3; D call uncertain. Germline V gives CDR1 SGHTA, CDR2 FQGNSA. Trimming pared 3 bases from V and 6 bases from J, leaving 10 bases between. The CDR3 is 13 residues long. CDR3 sequence reads: CASSFAGVDTQYF. Here the CDR3 DNA reads TGTGCCAGCAGCTTCGCAGGAGTTGATACGCAGTATTTT.

This chain joins TRBV27 and TRBJ1-1; 10 bases are a match to TRBD1. In germline, CDR1 is MNHEY, CDR2 SMNVEV (reference sequence). The CDR3 consists of 16 residues. Trimming cost V 3 bases and J 5 bases; bases outside gene matches: 9. CDR3 protein: CASSFSQGTGVTEAFF. The CDR3, as DNA: TGTGCCAGCAGTTTCTCCCAAGGGACAGGGGTGACTGAAGCTTTCTTT.

The genes are TRBV5-7 and TRBJ2-3, with D tentatively TRBD1 (6 bases). TRBV5-7 is known as an ORF, though its function is uncertain. The ends were cut back, 2 bases at V and 4 bases at J, with 14 bases in the middle. This CDR3 spans 15 amino acids. The CDR3 is CASSLGGRGSDTQYF. The CDR3 bases are TGTGCCAGCAGCTTAGGAGGTAGGGGGTCAGATACGCAGTATTTT.

This rearrangement joins TRBV6-2 or TRBV6-3 to TRBJ1-5; no firm D call. Deletions cut 0 bases from V and 3 bases from J, with 15 bases between. Germline lookup yields CDR1 MNHEY and CDR2 SVGEGT. The CDR3 length is 17 residues. CDR3 residues: CASSYSRAATINQPQHF. CDR3 sequence (DNA): TGTGCCAGCAGTTACTCAAGGGCAGCGACCATCAATCAGCCCCAGCATTTT.

This clonotype has just a few counts. The chain joins TRBV20-1 to TRBJ1-2; 9 positions match TRBD1. V dropped 3 bases and J dropped 4; count of bases not matched to a gene: 6. The CDR3 runs 14 residues. Germline lookup yields CDR1 DFQATT and CDR2 SNEGSKA (reference sequence). CDR3 residues: CSARGDREGYGYTF. As DNA, the CDR3 is TGCAGTGCTAGGGGGGACAGGGAAGGCTATGGCTACACCTTC.